The rows below give T cell receptor beta chains drawn from one sample of a study of neurological immune-mediated disorders. MiXCR was run by TCRdb on the 5' RACE reads, yielding one entry per CDR3 protein. This sample has tens of thousands of distinct CDR3 sequences; over 12% occur once, and the top ten carry more than 6%. Sequencing input: PBMCs. These receptors all come from a woman in her forties or fifties in good health. CDR3s include the opening cysteine and the closing phenylalanine or tryptophan. The D gene is left open where the match is weak. Clone size, where shown, is once, few, many, or a class for clones that have expanded.

size | D | J | V | DNA | CDR3
many | TRBD1 | TRBJ2-7 | TRBV15 | TGTGCCACCAGTCGAGCCGGGACAGGGATCCCCTACGAGCAGTACTTC | CATSRAGTGIPYEQYF
many | - | TRBJ2-2 | TRBV5-1 | TGCGCCAGCAGCTTTCAGGGGACCGGGGAGCTGTTTTTT | CASSFQGTGELFF
many | - | TRBJ2-5 | TRBV5-1 | TGCGCCAGCAGCTTCTCAGAGACCCAGTACTTC | CASSFSETQYF
many | - | TRBJ1-1 | TRBV10-3 | TGTGCCATCTCTGGTCACCAGAACACTGAAGCTTTCTTT | CAISGHQNTEAFF
many | - | TRBJ1-1 | TRBV6-5 | TGTGCCAGCAGACCACCCCAGGGGTTCGGCACTGAAGCTTTCTTT | CASRPPQGFGTEAFF
many | - | TRBJ2-5 | TRBV18 | TGTGCCAGCTCACCATCCACGCGGGGAGAGACCCAGTACTTC | CASSPSTRGETQYF
many | - | TRBJ1-1 | TRBV4-2 | TGTGCCAGCAGCCAAGAGCCCGACAGGTTTGGCACTGAAGCTTTCTTT | CASSQEPDRFGTEAFF
- | TRBD1 | TRBJ1-2 | TRBV20-1 | TGCAGTGCTAGGCTCACAGGGGCGGGTATTTATGGCTACACCTTC | CSARLTGAGIYGYTF
few | - | TRBJ1-6 | TRBV20-1 | TGCAGTGCCCCGAAGGGGGGGACTGATACACCCCTCCACTTT | CSAPKGGTDTPLHF
many | - | TRBJ1-1 | TRBV6-6 | TGTGCCAGCACCTTGACTGGGAACACTGAAGCTTTCTTT | CASTLTGNTEAFF
- | - | TRBJ1-2 | TRBV20-1 | TGCAGTGCTAGAGCCTCAGGTCGGTTACTGCCGTACACCTTC | CSARASGRLLPYTF
many | - | TRBJ2-7 | TRBV9 | TGTGCCAGCAGCGTAGCCCCCGGACTCTACGAGCAGTACTTC | CASSVAPGLYEQYF
many | TRBD1 | TRBJ1-5 | TRBV28 | TGTGCCAGCAGCCGACTAGCAGGGGGCTCAGGTCAGCCCCAGCATTTT | CASSRLAGGSGQPQHF
many | TRBD2 | TRBJ2-1 | TRBV27 | TGTGCCAGCAGTTTGACTAGCACCAATGAGCAGTTCTTC | CASSLTSTNEQFF
many | - | TRBJ2-1 | TRBV6-5 | TGTGCCAGCAGTCCCCGGACTCCGGGGGGCGAGCAGTTCTTC | CASSPRTPGGEQFF
many | TRBD1 | TRBJ2-5 | TRBV20-1 | TGCAGTGCTAGCCGCTCGGGACAGGGGCTTGCTGAGACCCAGTACTTC | CSASRSGQGLAETQYF
many | - | TRBJ2-2 | TRBV24-1 | TGTGCCACCAGTGATTCGAGTCCTCACCCGCCCGGGGAGCTGTTTTTT | CATSDSSPHPPGELFF
many | - | TRBJ2-1 | TRBV5-1 | TGCGCCAGCAGCTTGGCCAGGGTTGAGGATGAGCAGTTCTTC | CASSLARVEDEQFF
many | TRBD2 | TRBJ2-3 | TRBV7-9 | TGTGCCAGCAGCTTAAACCCGGGAGGCCACACAGATACGCAGTATTTT | CASSLNPGGHTDTQYF
many | TRBD2 | TRBJ2-3 | TRBV5-1 | TGCGCCAGCAGGAGCGGGGGGGCCCGCACAGATACGCAGTATTTT | CASRSGGARTDTQYF
many | - | TRBJ2-1 | TRBV29-1 | TGCAGCGTTTCAAACAGGTTAACAAACAATGAGCAGTTCTTC | CSVSNRLTNNEQFF
many | - | TRBJ2-6 | TRBV10-2 | TGCGCCAGCACCTCGAAACCCGGCTCTGGGGCCAACGTCCTGACTTTC | CASTSKPGSGANVLTF
many | TRBD1 | TRBJ2-7 | TRBV6-5 | TGTGCCAGCAGTTACTCAGGAAGACAGGGCTACGAGCAGTACTTC | CASSYSGRQGYEQYF
many | TRBD1 | TRBJ2-7 | TRBV9 | TGTGCCAGCAGCGTCCAAGGACAGGGAATTTACGAGCAGTACTTC | CASSVQGQGIYEQYF
many | - | TRBJ1-1 | TRBV10-3 | TGTGCCATCAGCTCGACGGCCATGAACACTGAAGCTTTCTTT | CAISSTAMNTEAFF
many | - | TRBJ2-3 | TRBV7-9 | TGTGCCAGCAGCTTAGCTTTCGGACTGGGTCGGGATACGCAGTATTTT | CASSLAFGLGRDTQYF
few | - | TRBJ1-1 | TRBV6-5 | TGTGCCAGCAGGTCTCCAGGGGCGCGGATGAACACTGAAGCTTTCTTT | CASRSPGARMNTEAFF
many | - | TRBJ1-2 | TRBV5-1 | TGCGCCAGCGGGAAGACAGCGGACTATGGCTACACCTTC | CASGKTADYGYTF
many | TRBD1 | TRBJ2-5 | TRBV5-5 | TGTGCCAGCAGCTCGACAGGGGCGAGAGAGACCCAGTACTTC | CASSSTGARETQYF
many | - | TRBJ1-2 | TRBV20-1 | TGCAGTGCTAGAGATTTCAGGGGAGGGTCGGATGGCTACACCTTC | CSARDFRGGSDGYTF
many | - | TRBJ1-2 | TRBV5-1 | TGCGCCAGCAGTTCCTACGGGTTAGCTTCTAACTATGGCTACACCTTC | CASSSYGLASNYGYTF
many | - | TRBJ2-2 | TRBV5-1 | TGCGCCAGCAGCTCACAGGGGAACACCGGGGAGCTGTTTTTT | CASSSQGNTGELFF
many | TRBD2 | TRBJ2-7 | TRBV3-1 | TGTGCCAGCAGCCAAACTAGCGGGAGGGTCCGACAGTACTTC | CASSQTSGRVRQYF
many | - | TRBJ1-1 | TRBV9 | TGTGCCAGCAGCGTAGCCACAGGGTTTAACACTGAAGCTTTCTTT | CASSVATGFNTEAFF
many | TRBD1 | TRBJ2-5 | TRBV25-1 | TGTGCCAGCAGTGAAGCCGAGCGAGGGGGCCTGGAGACCCAGTACTTC | CASSEAERGGLETQYF
few | - | TRBJ2-7 | TRBV20-1 | TGCAGTGCTACGGACAGAAGCTCCTACGAGCAGTACTTC | CSATDRSSYEQYF
- | - | TRBJ2-2 | TRBV5-5 | TGTGCCAGCAGCTTGGTTAGGACGAACACCGGGGAGCTGTTTTTT | CASSLVRTNTGELFF
many | - | TRBJ2-3 | TRBV2 | TGTGCCAGCACAGACAGCGGCAGCAGCACAGATACGCAGTATTTT | CASTDSGSSTDTQYF
many | TRBD1 | TRBJ1-1 | TRBV28 | TGTGCCAGCGCCGCGACAGGGGTTATAACTGAAGCTTTCTTT | CASAATGVITEAFF
many | - | TRBJ2-3 | TRBV12-3/TRBV12-4 | TGTGCCAGCAGTCCGAGCGGGAGCACAGATACGCAGTATTTT | CASSPSGSTDTQYF
many | - | TRBJ2-3 | TRBV5-1 | TGCGCCAGCAGCTACTTCCCGGGGAACACAGATACGCAGTATTTT | CASSYFPGNTDTQYF
many | TRBD2 | TRBJ2-5 | TRBV9 | TGTGCCAGCAGCCTTCATAGCGGGGGAAGGGGAGAGACCCAGTACTTC | CASSLHSGGRGETQYF